The 17 T cell receptor beta chains presented below share a single source sample, sequenced in a study of T cells after yellow fever vaccination. TCRdb recomputed calls from the 5' RACE reads with MiXCR, one row per CDR3 protein. The repertoire holds 250,000 to 400,000 distinct CDR3 sequences, with approximately 4% as singletons. Sequencing used PBMCs, obtained 5 days after the yellow fever booster vaccination. These receptors originate from a man aged 18-30 years who received the YFV17D yellow fever vaccine.

This clonotype was picked up a small number of times. V usage is TRBV11-2 and J usage is TRBJ1-1; D gene unclear. This CDR3 spans 15 amino acids. Looked up from germline, CDR1 is SGHAT and CDR2 is FQNNGV. Trimming took 5 bases from V and 0 from J, leaving 13 bases between them. CDR3 DNA sequence: TGTGCCAGCAGCCCAGTAGGCGGTGTGAACACTGAAGCTTTCTTT. The encoded protein is CASSPVGGVNTEAFF.

The rearrangement joins TRBV15 to TRBJ2-1; D possibly corresponds to TRBD2 (6 bases). The CDR3 consists of 15 residues. Germline assignment: CDR1 LNHNV and CDR2 YYDKDF (reference sequence). Trimming took 0 bases from V and 6 from J, leaving 12 bases between them. CDR3: CATSREVAGGNEQFF. DNA of the CDR3: TGTGCCACCAGCAGAGAGGTCGCCGGGGGCAATGAGCAGTTCTTC.

Many counts were recorded for this clonotype. The chain carries TRBV7-2 and TRBJ1-5; D uncertain. The CDR3 loop spans 12 amino acids. In germline, CDR1 is SGHTA, CDR2 FQGNSA. Trimming removed 5 bases at V and 3 bases at J, with 5 bases between. CDR3 in DNA: TGTGCCAGCAGCCCACCCAATCAGCCCCAGCATTTT. Translating it yields CASSPPNQPQHF.

At least ten counts were recorded for this clonotype. V gene TRBV18 combines with J gene TRBJ2-3, with D hard to call. Germline assignment: CDR1 KGHSH and CDR2 LQKENI. The CDR3 runs 15 residues. The V and J ends lost 3 bases and 0 bases respectively, with 10 bases between them. The CDR3, as DNA: TGTGCCAGCTCACCTCTAGGGAAGAGCACAGATACGCAGTATTTT. This sequence encodes CASSPLGKSTDTQYF.

This clonotype appeared a few times. J is TRBJ2-5 and V is TRBV29-1, with a tentative D call TRBD1 (6 bases). The CDR3 loop spans 12 amino acids. V was shortened by 5 bases and J by 5 bases, with 12 bases between the two germline ends. Germline CDR1 and CDR2: SQVTM and ANQGSEA. The CDR3 DNA follows: TGCAGCGTTATGGACAGAGGGGAGACCCAGTACTTC. Its translation: CSVMDRGETQYF.

This clonotype was picked up many times. One junction end disagrees with the germline gene, perhaps due to a read error. The chain has TRBV7-7 and TRBJ2-3; 9 bases fit TRBD2. Germline loops: CDR1 SSHAT, CDR2 FNYEAQ (reference sequence). The CDR3 runs to 15 residues. CDR3: CASSASGALTDTQYF. CDR3 nucleotides: TGTGCTAGCAGCGCTAGCGGGGCTCTCACAGATACGCAGTATTTT.

This clonotype was recorded at least ten times. The V and J genes are TRBV2 and TRBJ2-3; TRBD2 might be the D (6 bases). V lost 6 bases, J lost 5 bases, and 18 bases lay in between. CDR3 length equals 15 residues. CDR1 and CDR2 from the germline V gene are SNHLY and FYNNEI. The CDR3 spells CASSPDAGCRDTQYF. For the CDR3, the DNA is TGTGCCAGCAGCCCCGACGCGGGGTGCCGAGATACGCAGTATTTT.

The chain couples TRBV3-1 to TRBJ2-7; D gene unclear. The CDR3 loop spans 12 amino acids. In germline, CDR1 is LGHDT, CDR2 YNNKEL (reference sequence). Trimming pared 1 base from V and 5 bases from J, leaving 6 bases between. CDR3 loop: CASSQAWNEQYF. The CDR3 DNA reads TGTGCCAGCAGCCAAGCTTGGAACGAGCAGTACTTC.

Ten or more counts support this clonotype. V usage is TRBV28 and J usage is TRBJ2-3; possible D gene TRBD1, 5 bases. The V end was cut by 6 bases, the J end by 4 bases, with 17 bases between. CDR3 length: 15 amino acids. The germline V gene has CDR1 MDHEN and CDR2 SYDVKM. The CDR3 is CASSLRPRRADTQYF. Here the CDR3 DNA reads TGTGCCAGCAGCCTCCGACCCCGCAGGGCAGATACGCAGTATTTT.

This chain links TRBV10-2 with TRBJ1-1; unclear D gene. The V end was cut by 6 bases, the J end by 6 bases, with 11 bases between. The CDR3 covers 12 residues. From germline, CDR1 is WSHSY and CDR2 SAAADI. The CDR3 is CASRKESSEAFF. In DNA form, the CDR3 reads TGCGCCAGCAGGAAGGAATCTTCTGAAGCTTTCTTT.

This clonotype was seen at least ten times. The chain joins TRBV6-2 or TRBV6-3 to TRBJ2-1, with 8 nucleotides matching TRBD1. The ends lost 6 bases at V and 2 bases at J; junction bases unmatched: 12. Germline lookup yields CDR1 MNHEY and CDR2 SVGEGT. This CDR3 has 17 residues. This CDR3 is CASSDRTGLLTYNEQFF. The CDR3 DNA is TGTGCCAGCAGCGATAGGACAGGGCTGTTGACCTACAATGAGCAGTTCTTC.

This clonotype was detected only a few times. CDR3 DNA: TGTGCCAGCAGTCTACCGGGGGCTCTTGAGACCCAGTACTTC. It codes for CASSLPGALETQYF. This sequence joins TRBV6-2 or TRBV6-3 and TRBJ2-5, with D perhaps matching TRBD1 or TRBD2 (6 bases each). V lost 5 bases and J lost 5, with 15 bases in between. The CDR3 loop spans 14 amino acids. In germline, CDR1 is MNHEY, CDR2 SVGEGT.

This clonotype was found a few times. The gene calls are TRBV5-1 and TRBJ1-2; weak D call: TRBD1 (5 bases). V gave up 5 bases and J gave up 3 bases, with 11 bases separating them. Germline V gene data show CDR1 as SGHRS and CDR2 as YFSETQ. The CDR3 is 13 residues long. CDR3 loop: CASREGIDYGYTF. The CDR3 nucleotides are TGCGCCAGCAGGGAGGGGATAGACTATGGCTACACCTTC.

CDR3 nucleotides: TGTGCCAGCAGCTTCCTGGGGGCCTACGAGCAGTACGTC. Translation gives CASSFLGAYEQYV. This chain uses TRBV7-9 with TRBJ2-7; perhaps D is TRBD1 or TRBD2 (5 bases each). CDR1 is SEHNR and CDR2 is FQNEAQ in the germline V gene (reference sequence). This CDR3 has 13 amino acids. The ends were cut back, 3 bases at V and 2 bases at J, with 8 bases in the middle.

This clonotype was seen only a few times. The chain carries TRBV5-6 and TRBJ1-6; D is possibly TRBD1 (5 bases). Trimming removed 0 bases from V and 9 bases from J, with 19 bases in between. This CDR3 has 17 residues. The germline gives CDR1 SGHDT, CDR2 YYEEEE. The CDR3 DNA sequence: TGTGCCAGCAGCTTGGTGGAGGTGGGGGTCGGTAGTTCACCCCTCCACTTT. Its protein product is CASSLVEVGVGSSPLHF.

Comment on this clonotype: At one boundary the junction diverges from the germline segment, which might be a read error. The chain recombines TRBV9 with TRBJ2-1; 7 bases align to TRBD1. CDR3 length: 13 amino acids. The germline CDR1 and CDR2 sequences are SGDLS and YYNGEE. CDR3 protein: CDSSAHRGREQFF. The CDR3 DNA reads as TGTGACAGCAGCGCCCACAGGGGCCGTGAGCAGTTCTTC.

The rearrangement uses TRBV3-1 and TRBJ2-3; 7 positions match TRBD1. V lost 4 bases and J lost 5; bases outside the gene matches: 9. Per the germline V gene, CDR1 is LGHDT and CDR2 is YNNKEL (reference sequence). The CDR3 is 15 residues long. The CDR3 DNA reads TGTGCCAGCAGCCGTCTAGGGGACAGAGGAGATACGCAGTATTTT. Protein sequence: CASSRLGDRGDTQYF.